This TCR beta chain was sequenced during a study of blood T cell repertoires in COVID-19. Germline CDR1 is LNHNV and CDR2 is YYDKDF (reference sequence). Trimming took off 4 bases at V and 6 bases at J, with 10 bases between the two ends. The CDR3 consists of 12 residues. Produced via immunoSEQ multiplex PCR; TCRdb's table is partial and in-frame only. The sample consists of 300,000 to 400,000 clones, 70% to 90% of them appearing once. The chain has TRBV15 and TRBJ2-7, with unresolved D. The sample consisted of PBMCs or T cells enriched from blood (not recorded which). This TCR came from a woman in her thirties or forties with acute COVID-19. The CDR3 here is CATSIPGPEQYF. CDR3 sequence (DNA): TGTGCCACCAGCATTCCAGGTCCCGAGCAGTACTTC.